A selection of T cell receptor beta chains follows, all from one sample in a study of shared clonotypes between healthy human individuals. The data were produced by immunoSEQ multiplex PCR, yet TCRdb's version contains in-frame clones alone and is incomplete. The sample contains some 2.3 million clones, approximately 93% of which appear only once. Sequencing was done on a sample of naive CD4+ T cells from PBMCs. These receptors came from a young man in good health. Some clones in this sample may be carry-over from other donors' samples. The CDR3 runs from the conserved cysteine through the conserved F or W. D genes are given only for firm matches. For some rows the clone size is stated as once, few or many, or as a class when expanded; others skip it.

D gene	J gene	CDR3 length	clone size	V gene	CDR3 protein	CDR3 DNA
.	TRBJ2-5	12	.	TRBV7-2	CASSTTQETQYF	TGTGCCAGCAGCACCACCCAAGAGACCCAGTACTTC
TRBD2	TRBJ2-7	16	.	TRBV5-5	CASSPRASVAGEEQYF	TGTGCCAGCAGCCCCCGAGCTAGCGTAGCGGGGGAGGAGCAGTACTTC
.	TRBJ1-1	16	.	TRBV6-5	CASSYSLGTDTLEAFF	TGTGCCAGCAGTTACTCTTTGGGGACGGATACCCTTGAAGCTTTCTTT
TRBD2	TRBJ2-1	16	.	TRBV28	CASSRRLAEMNNEQFF	TGTGCCAGCAGTCGTAGACTAGCGGAGATGAACAATGAGCAGTTCTTC
TRBD2	TRBJ2-3	17	.	TRBV5-1	CASSLGTSGRSADTQYF	TGCGCCAGCAGCTTAGGAACTAGCGGGAGGTCGGCAGATACGCAGTATTTT
TRBD2	TRBJ2-7	15	.	TRBV7-9	CASSPRRSGDHEQYF	TGTGCCAGCAGCCCAAGACGGAGCGGGGACCACGAGCAGTACTTC
.	TRBJ1-5	15	.	TRBV7-9	CASSLQGLGNQPQHF	TGTGCCAGCAGCTTACAGGGCCTGGGGAATCAGCCCCAGCATTTT
TRBD2	TRBJ2-1	14	once	TRBV30	CAWSASGRYNEQFF	TGTGCCTGGAGTGCTAGCGGGAGATACAATGAGCAGTTCTTC
TRBD2	TRBJ2-1	19	once	TRBV19	CASSMGGFVWESLSSEQFF	TGTGCCAGTAGTATGGGGGGGTTTGTGTGGGAGTCTCTGAGCAGTGAGCAGTTCTTC
.	TRBJ2-3	15	once	TRBV5-1	CASSLAPRLADTQYF	TGCGCCAGCAGCTTGGCCCCTCGACTAGCAGATACGCAGTATTTT
.	TRBJ2-1	15	.	TRBV7-2	CASSGGPMAYNEQFF	TGTGCCAGCAGCGGTGGACCGATGGCCTACAATGAGCAGTTCTTC
.	TRBJ1-5	16	.	TRBV7-9	CASSQGRGSQNQPQHF	TGTGCCAGCAGCCAAGGTAGAGGTTCCCAAAATCAGCCCCAGCATTTT
.	TRBJ2-2	16	once	TRBV25-1	CASSEGGGRNTGELFF	TGTGCCAGCAGTGAAGGAGGGGGCAGGAACACCGGGGAGCTGTTTTTT
TRBD1	TRBJ1-6	15	.	TRBV7-2	CASSRQTGTYAPLHF	TGTGCCAGCAGCCGACAGACAGGGACGTATGCACCCCTCCACTTT
.	TRBJ1-5	13	.	TRBV7-2	CASSLRRERPQHF	TGTGCCAGCAGCTTACGTCGAGAGAGGCCCCAGCATTTT
.	TRBJ2-5	12	.	TRBV11-2	CASSFDTETQYF	TGTGCCAGCAGCTTCGACACGGAGACCCAGTACTTC
.	TRBJ1-1	15	.	TRBV9	CASSVEGQGNTEAFF	TGTGCCAGCAGCGTAGAGGGGCAGGGGAACACTGAAGCTTTCTTT
TRBD1	TRBJ2-7	18	.	TRBV28	CASSYIPGTGATLGEQYF	TGTGCCAGCAGTTACATACCCGGGACAGGGGCCACACTTGGCGAGCAGTACTTC
.	TRBJ2-4	14	.	TRBV11-1	CASSPGAGKNIQYF	TGTGCCAGCAGCCCGGGGGCGGGAAAAAACATTCAGTACTTC
.	TRBJ2-3	13	.	TRBV5-1	CASSLIPTDTQYF	TGCGCCAGCAGCTTGATACCCACAGATACGCAGTATTTT
.	TRBJ2-3	13	.	TRBV18	CASLPEPTDTQYF	TGTGCCAGCTTACCCGAGCCCACAGATACGCAGTATTTT
.	TRBJ1-1	12	.	TRBV6-5	CASREGGTEAFF	TGTGCCAGCAGGGAGGGGGGAACTGAAGCTTTCTTT
.	TRBJ2-7	16	.	TRBV4-3	CASSPGPINNGHEQYF	TGCGCCAGCAGCCCCGGTCCAATCAACAACGGGCACGAGCAGTACTTC
TRBD2	TRBJ2-3	15	.	TRBV27	CATRYQRESIDTQYF	TGTGCCACAAGATACCAGCGGGAGAGTATAGATACGCAGTATTTT
TRBD2	TRBJ2-2	14	.	TRBV6-4	CARGLDGNTGELFF	TGTGCCAGAGGACTAGATGGGAACACCGGGGAGCTGTTTTTT
TRBD2	TRBJ2-2	16	.	TRBV5-1	CASSLLGEGNTGELFF	TGCGCCAGCAGCTTATTGGGGGAGGGGAACACCGGGGAGCTGTTTTTT
.	TRBJ2-4	17	.	TRBV28	CASSLYTGLNGKNIQYF	TGTGCCAGCAGTTTATACACGGGGCTGAATGGCAAAAACATTCAGTACTTC
.	TRBJ1-5	19	once	TRBV5-8	CASSLNHPVPRVAGQPQHF	TGTGCCAGCAGCTTGAACCACCCGGTCCCAAGGGTAGCAGGGCAGCCCCAGCATTTT
TRBD2	TRBJ2-1	14	.	TRBV27	CASSFTRRGDEQFF	TGTGCCAGCAGTTTTACCCGGCGGGGGGATGAGCAGTTCTTC
.	TRBJ1-2	13	.	TRBV30	CAWSEKSSYGYTF	TGTGCCTGGAGCGAAAAAAGCTCCTATGGCTACACCTTC
TRBD1	TRBJ1-5	16	.	TRBV5-1	CASSLEGQGSNQPQHF	TGCGCCAGCAGCTTGGAGGGACAGGGTAGCAATCAGCCCCAGCATTTT
.	TRBJ1-5	14	.	TRBV2	CASSDFLPNQPQHF	TGTGCCAGCAGTGACTTCCTTCCCAATCAGCCCCAGCATTTT
.	TRBJ1-2	17	.	TRBV7-2	CASSLDGSRTVLYGYTF	TGTGCCAGCAGCTTAGACGGTTCTCGGACAGTGCTCTATGGCTACACCTTC
.	TRBJ1-2	14	.	TRBV15	CATSSRDKFYGYTF	TGTGCCACCAGCAGTAGGGACAAATTTTATGGCTACACCTTC
TRBD2	TRBJ2-7	15	.	TRBV5-1	CASRGDGRAGYEQYF	TGCGCCAGCAGAGGGGACGGGAGGGCCGGGTACGAGCAGTACTTC
.	TRBJ2-1	13	.	TRBV6-4	CASSALCYNEQFF	TGTGCCAGCAGCGCTCTGTGTTACAATGAGCAGTTCTTC
TRBD1	TRBJ2-1	17	.	TRBV27	CASSAYASGTAYNEQFF	TGTGCCAGCAGTGCATACGCCTCCGGGACAGCCTACAATGAGCAGTTCTTC
.	TRBJ1-2	16	.	TRBV9	CASSVALGLGNYGYTF	TGTGCCAGCAGCGTAGCTTTGGGGTTAGGGAACTATGGCTACACCTTC
.	TRBJ2-1	12	.	TRBV7-9	CASSQDWGEQFF	TGTGCCAGCAGCCAGGACTGGGGTGAGCAGTTCTTC
TRBD2	TRBJ2-7	14	once	TRBV6-6	CASSYWRGDYEQYF	TGTGCCAGCAGTTATTGGCGGGGGGACTACGAGCAGTACTTC
.	TRBJ2-7	14	.	TRBV11-2	CASSPVRGKHEQYF	TGTGCCAGCAGCCCGGTAAGAGGGAAGCACGAGCAGTACTTC
.	TRBJ1-3	16	once	TRBV5-4	CASSKEGVGSGNTIYF	TGTGCCAGCAGCAAGGAGGGGGTAGGGTCTGGAAACACCATATATTTT
.	TRBJ2-2	13	.	TRBV18	CASSTVTSGELFF	TGTGCCAGCTCCACCGTGACTAGCGGGGAGCTGTTTTTT
.	TRBJ2-7	13	.	TRBV6-1	CASSEGTGGEQYF	TGTGCCAGCAGTGAAGGGACCGGGGGCGAGCAGTACTTC
.	TRBJ2-7	14	.	TRBV7-2	CASSLGGGPYEQYF	TGTGCCAGCAGCCTGGGCGGTGGCCCCTACGAGCAGTACTTC
TRBD1	TRBJ1-2	13	.	TRBV7-2	CASSHSGGSDYTF	TGTGCCAGCAGCCACTCAGGGGGATCGGACTACACCTTC
.	TRBJ1-4	12	.	TRBV27	CASSSRNEKLFF	TGTGCCAGCAGTTCACGGAATGAAAAACTGTTTTTT
TRBD1	TRBJ2-3	15	.	TRBV18	CASSPGQGIRDTQYF	TGTGCCAGCTCCCCGGGACAGGGGATACGAGATACGCAGTATTTT
.	TRBJ1-1	15	.	TRBV28	CASSQVRVDDTEAFF	TGTGCCAGCAGTCAAGTAAGGGTGGACGACACTGAAGCTTTCTTT
.	TRBJ1-5	16	.	TRBV11-2	CASSLRTDNSNQPQHF	TGTGCCAGCAGCCTCCGGACAGACAATAGCAATCAGCCCCAGCATTTT